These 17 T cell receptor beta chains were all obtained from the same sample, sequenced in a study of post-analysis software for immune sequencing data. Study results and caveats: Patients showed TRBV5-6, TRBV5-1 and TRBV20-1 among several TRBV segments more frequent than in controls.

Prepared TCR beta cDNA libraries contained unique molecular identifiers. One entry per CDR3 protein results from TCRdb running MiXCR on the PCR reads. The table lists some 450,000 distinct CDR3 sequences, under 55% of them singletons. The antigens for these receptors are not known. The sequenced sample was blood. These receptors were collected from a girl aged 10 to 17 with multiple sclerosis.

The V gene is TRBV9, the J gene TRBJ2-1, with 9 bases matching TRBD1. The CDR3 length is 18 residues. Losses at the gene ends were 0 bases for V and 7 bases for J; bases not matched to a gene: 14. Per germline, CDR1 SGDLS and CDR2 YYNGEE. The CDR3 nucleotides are TGTGCCAGCAGCGTAGCGTCAAGACGGGACAGGGTAATGAATGAGCAGTTCTTC. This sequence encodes CASSVASRRDRVMNEQFF.

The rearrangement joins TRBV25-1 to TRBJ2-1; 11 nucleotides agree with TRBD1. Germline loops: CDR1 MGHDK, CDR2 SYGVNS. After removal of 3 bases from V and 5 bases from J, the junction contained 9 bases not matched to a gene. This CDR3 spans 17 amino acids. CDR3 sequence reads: CASSDLTWTGGNNEQFF. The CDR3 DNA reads TGTGCCAGCAGTGACCTTACGTGGACAGGGGGCAACAATGAGCAGTTCTTC.

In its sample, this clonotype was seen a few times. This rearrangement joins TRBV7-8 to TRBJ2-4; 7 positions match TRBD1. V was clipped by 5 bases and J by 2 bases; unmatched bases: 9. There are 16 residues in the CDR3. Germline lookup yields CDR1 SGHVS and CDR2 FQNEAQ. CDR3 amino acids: CASSRGTDLTKNIQYF. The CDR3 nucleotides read TGTGCCAGCAGCCGAGGGACAGATTTAACCAAAAACATTCAGTACTTC. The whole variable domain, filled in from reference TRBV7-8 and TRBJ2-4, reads GAGVSQSPRYKVAKRGQDVALRCDPISGHVSLFWYQQALGQGPEFLTYFQNEAQLDKSGLPSDRFFAERPEGSVSTLKIQRTQQEDSAVYLCASSRGTDLTKNIQYFGAGTRLSVL.

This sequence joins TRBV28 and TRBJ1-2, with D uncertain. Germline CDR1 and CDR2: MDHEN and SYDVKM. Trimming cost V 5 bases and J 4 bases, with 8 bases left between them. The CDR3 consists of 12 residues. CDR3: CASSPRLYGYTF. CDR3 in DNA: TGTGCCAGCAGTCCCCGACTCTATGGCTACACCTTC.

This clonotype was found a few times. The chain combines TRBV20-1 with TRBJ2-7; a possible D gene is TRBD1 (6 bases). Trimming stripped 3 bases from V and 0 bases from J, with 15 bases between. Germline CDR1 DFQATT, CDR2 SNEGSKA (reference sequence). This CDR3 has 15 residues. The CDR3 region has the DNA TGCAGTGCTAGGTCGCTTAAGGACAGCTCCTACGAGCAGTACTTC. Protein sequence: CSARSLKDSSYEQYF.

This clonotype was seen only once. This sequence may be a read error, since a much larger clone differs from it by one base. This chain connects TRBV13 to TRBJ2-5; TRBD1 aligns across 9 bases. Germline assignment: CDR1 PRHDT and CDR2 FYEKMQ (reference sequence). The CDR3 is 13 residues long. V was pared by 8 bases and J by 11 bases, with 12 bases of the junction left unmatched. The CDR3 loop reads CASSDRGYNEQYF. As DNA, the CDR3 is TGTGCCAGCTCGGACAGGGGCTACAATGAGCAGTACTTC.

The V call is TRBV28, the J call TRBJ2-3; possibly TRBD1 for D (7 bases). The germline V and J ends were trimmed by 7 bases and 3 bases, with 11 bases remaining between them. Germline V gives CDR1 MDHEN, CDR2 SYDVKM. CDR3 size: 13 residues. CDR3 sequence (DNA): TGTGCCAGCACCGCAGGGGGGACAGATACGCAGTATTTT. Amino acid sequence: CASTAGGTDTQYF.

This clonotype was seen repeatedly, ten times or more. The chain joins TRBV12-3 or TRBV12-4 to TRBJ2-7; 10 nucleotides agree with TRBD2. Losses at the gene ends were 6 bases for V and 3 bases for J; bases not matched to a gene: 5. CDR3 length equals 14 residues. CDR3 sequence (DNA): TGTGCCAGCAGCTTTAGCGGGAGGCGCTACGAGCAGTACTTC. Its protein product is CASSFSGRRYEQYF.

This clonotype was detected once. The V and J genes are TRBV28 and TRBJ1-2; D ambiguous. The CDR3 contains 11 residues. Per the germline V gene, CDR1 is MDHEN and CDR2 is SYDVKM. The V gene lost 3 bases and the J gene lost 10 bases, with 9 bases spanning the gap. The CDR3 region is CASSFLDDYTF. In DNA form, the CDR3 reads TGTGCCAGCAGTTTTTTGGATGACTACACCTTC.

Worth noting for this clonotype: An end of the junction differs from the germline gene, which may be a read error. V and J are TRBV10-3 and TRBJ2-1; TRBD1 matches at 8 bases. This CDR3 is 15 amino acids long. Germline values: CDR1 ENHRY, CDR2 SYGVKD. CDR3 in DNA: TGTGCCACCAGTGACAGGGGACTGTCTGGTAATGAGCAGTTCTTC. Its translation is CATSDRGLSGNEQFF.

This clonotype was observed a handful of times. This CDR3 is CASSLDAGGHMETQYF. In DNA form, the CDR3 reads TGTGCCAGCAGCTTGGATGCAGGAGGTCATATGGAGACCCAGTACTTC. V is TRBV7-9 and J is TRBJ2-5; maybe TRBD2 (5 bases). The CDR3 runs to 16 residues. The germline gives CDR1 SEHNR, CDR2 FQNEAQ (reference sequence). The germline V and J ends were trimmed by 3 bases and 5 bases, with 19 bases remaining between them.

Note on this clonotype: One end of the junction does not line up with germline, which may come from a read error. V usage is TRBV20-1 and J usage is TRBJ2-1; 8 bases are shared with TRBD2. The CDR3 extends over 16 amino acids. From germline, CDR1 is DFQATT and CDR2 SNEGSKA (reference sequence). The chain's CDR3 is CSAREVAGHSYNGQFF. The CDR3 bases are TGCAGTGCTAGAGAAGTAGCGGGGCACTCCTACAATGGGCAGTTCTTC.

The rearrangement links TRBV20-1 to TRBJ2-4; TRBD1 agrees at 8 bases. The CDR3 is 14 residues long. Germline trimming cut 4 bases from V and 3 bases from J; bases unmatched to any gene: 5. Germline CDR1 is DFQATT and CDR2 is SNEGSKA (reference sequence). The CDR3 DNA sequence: TGCAGTGCTAACCCGACAGGGGTCAAAAACATTCAGTACTTC. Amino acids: CSANPTGVKNIQYF.

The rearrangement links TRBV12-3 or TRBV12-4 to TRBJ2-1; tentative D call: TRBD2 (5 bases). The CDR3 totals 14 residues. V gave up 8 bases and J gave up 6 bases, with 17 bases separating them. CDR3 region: CASHTRTISNEQFF. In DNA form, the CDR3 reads TGTGCCAGCCATACTAGGACCATTTCCAATGAGCAGTTCTTC.

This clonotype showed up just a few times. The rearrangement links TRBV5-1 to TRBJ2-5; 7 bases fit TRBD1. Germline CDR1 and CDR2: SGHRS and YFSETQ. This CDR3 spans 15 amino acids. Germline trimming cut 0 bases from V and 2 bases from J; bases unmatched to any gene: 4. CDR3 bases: TGCGCCAGCAGCTTGGAAAGGGGGCATCAAGAGACCCAGTACTTC. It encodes CASSLERGHQETQYF.

The CDR3 here is CASSSRGYEAFF. CDR3 nucleotide sequence: TGTGCCAGCAGTTCACGGGGGTACGAAGCTTTCTTT. The chain recombines TRBV12-3 or TRBV12-4 with TRBJ1-1; weak D call: TRBD1 (5 bases). Trimming pared 4 bases from V and 8 bases from J, leaving 11 bases between. CDR3 length: 12 amino acids.

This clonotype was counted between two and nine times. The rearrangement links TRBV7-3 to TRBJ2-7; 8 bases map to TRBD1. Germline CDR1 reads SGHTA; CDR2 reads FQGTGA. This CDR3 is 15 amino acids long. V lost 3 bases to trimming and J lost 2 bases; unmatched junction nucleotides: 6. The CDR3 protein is CASSLTGTGTYEQYF. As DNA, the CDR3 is TGTGCCAGCAGCTTGACCGGGACAGGAACCTACGAGCAGTACTTC.